The T cell receptor (beta chain) under discussion was sequenced for a study of blood T cell repertoires in COVID-19. Losses at the gene ends were 7 bases for V and 5 bases for J; bases not matched to a gene: 11. Germline V gene data show CDR1 as MDHEN and CDR2 as SYDVKM. This CDR3 has 16 residues. Measured with immunoSEQ multiplex PCR; TCRdb has only the in-frame clones, and not every one. Altogether roughly 150,000 clones are present, about nine tenths being singletons, with the ten largest covering less than 5%. V is TRBV28 and J is TRBJ2-1; 10 nucleotides agree with TRBD2. The sequencing sample was made of PBMCs or T cells enriched from blood (not recorded which). The sequence came from a woman between 40 and 50 years old who had been exposed to COVID-19. The CDR3 is CASTTLAGGRDNEQFF. The CDR3 DNA sequence: TGTGCCAGCACCACTTTAGCGGGAGGCCGCGACAATGAGCAGTTCTTC.